The clone carrying this T cell receptor (beta chain) was detected only a few times. The target antigen is unknown. Unique molecular identifiers were carried by the TCR beta cDNA libraries. Roughly 500,000 cDNA molecules were obtained from roughly 0.93 to 9.6 million T cells. One entry per CDR3 protein results from TCRdb running MiXCR on the PCR reads. Of about 540,000 distinct CDR3 sequences in the sample, around a third were seen once. This sample was included in a study of post-analysis software for immune sequencing data. Study observations and caveats: Several TRBV segments (TRBV5-6, TRBV5-1 and TRBV20-1 among them) occurred more frequently in patients than in controls.

Germline lookup yields CDR1 MNHEY and CDR2 SMNVEV (reference sequence). This CDR3 has 18 amino acids. With 4 bases clipped from V and 3 bases from J, the junction kept 13 bases outside the gene matches. The source of this sequence is a girl aged 2 to 17 with multiple sclerosis. The specimen was blood. The chain carries TRBV27 and TRBJ2-4; 9 bases fit TRBD1. The CDR3 loop reads CASSSPSGTGLVKNIQYF. The CDR3 nucleotides read TGTGCCAGCAGTTCGCCCTCCGGGACAGGGTTGGTCAAAAACATTCAGTACTTC.